The 31 T cell receptor beta chains reported below all come from one sample, sequenced in a study of blood T cell repertoires in COVID-19 (dated by TCRdb to 2019 to 2021). Receptor libraries were prepared by the immunoSEQ multiplex PCR assay. The table comes from immuneACCESS by way of TCRdb, which keeps in-frame sequences with V and J called. Part of the clones is missing from these tables; in studies checked, under half for an unresolved V gene and the rest for unknown reasons. The sample includes fewer than 100,000 clones, with around 79% observed a single time. The top ten clonotypes cover around 10% of the sample. Sequenced sample: peripheral blood. The receptors originated from a man aged 45-65 years with acute or convalescent COVID-19.

The gene calls are TRBV24-1 and TRBJ2-2; 7 nucleotides agree with TRBD2. This CDR3 is 20 amino acids long. V lost 4 bases to trimming and J lost 1 base; unmatched junction nucleotides: 17. Germline V gene lookup returns CDR1 KGHDR and CDR2 SFDVKD. This chain's CDR3 is CATSDLMYATSEQNTGELFF. In nucleotides, the CDR3 is TGTGCCACCAGTGACTTAATGTACGCAACTAGCGAGCAGAACACCGGGGAGCTGTTTTTT.

This chain links TRBV28 with TRBJ1-5; the D gene is possibly TRBD1 (6 bases). The CDR3 consists of 15 residues. CDR1 and CDR2 (germline): MDHEN, SYDVKM. V was shortened by 5 bases and J by 7 bases, with 18 bases between the two germline ends. The CDR3 protein is CASSLTWGLGQPQHF. CDR3 nucleotides: TGTGCCAGCAGTCTAACGTGGGGGCTTGGCCAGCCCCAGCATTTT.

The chain uses TRBV7-8 and TRBJ1-5; no firm D call. This CDR3 contains 16 residues. Trimming shortened V by 3 bases and J by 0 bases, and 12 bases separated the two germline ends. CDR1 and CDR2 from the germline V gene are SGHVS and FQNEAQ. The CDR3 protein is CASSFEGGFSNQPQHF. CDR3 nucleotides: TGTGCCAGCAGCTTCGAAGGCGGGTTTAGCAATCAGCCCCAGCATTTT.

The chain is built from TRBV7-9 and TRBJ2-1, with D possibly being TRBD2 (5 bases). This CDR3 is 17 amino acids long. From germline, CDR1 is SEHNR and CDR2 FQNEAQ (reference sequence). Trimming took off 3 bases at V and 2 bases at J, with 17 bases between the two ends. The CDR3 is CASSFRILAPAYNEQFF. The CDR3 nucleotides read TGTGCCAGCAGCTTCCGGATCCTAGCCCCGGCCTACAATGAGCAGTTCTTC.

The rearrangement links TRBV28 to TRBJ2-7, with D hard to call. The CDR3 extends over 14 amino acids. Germline V gives CDR1 MDHEN, CDR2 SYDVKM. V gave up 5 bases and J gave up 3 bases, with 14 bases separating them. CDR3 protein: CASSTPTLNYEQYF. DNA for the CDR3: TGTGCCAGCAGTACCCCGACTCTTAACTACGAGCAGTACTTC.

CDR3 residues: CASSIADPGRQKYF. The CDR3, as DNA: TGTGCCAGTAGTATCGCAGATCCCGGGAGGCAGAAGTATTTT. The gene calls are TRBV19 and TRBJ2-3, with 7 nucleotides matching TRBD2. This CDR3 comprises 14 residues. The germline V gene encodes CDR1 LNHDA and CDR2 SQIVND (reference sequence). V lost 3 bases to trimming and J lost 13 bases; unmatched junction nucleotides: 13.

This clone showed up just a few times. The rearrangement uses TRBV19 and TRBJ1-2; 11 positions agree with TRBD1. V was clipped by 5 bases and J by 5 bases; unmatched bases: 4. The CDR3 extends over 14 amino acids. In germline, CDR1 is LNHDA, CDR2 SQIVND (reference sequence). The CDR3 spells CASSSGTGGYGYTF. The CDR3 coding sequence is TGTGCCAGTAGTTCCGGGACAGGGGGGTATGGCTACACCTTC.

The chain links TRBV6-5 to TRBJ1-3; D is uncertain. The CDR3 totals 12 residues. Germline V gives CDR1 MNHEY, CDR2 SVGAGI. V dropped 10 bases and J dropped 9 bases, with 16 bases sitting between them. The CDR3 region is CATYQTAGTIYF. The CDR3 region has the DNA TGTGCCACCTACCAAACCGCGGGCACCATATATTTT.

This clone was found once. The chain links TRBV12-5 to TRBJ1-1; 10 bases fit TRBD1. Germline V gene lookup returns CDR1 LGHNT and CDR2 FRNRAP. Trimming removed 1 base from V and 5 bases from J; junction bases left unmatched: 1. The CDR3 runs 14 residues. As DNA, the CDR3 is TGTGCTAGTGGTTTGGGGACAGGGGGGACTGAAGCTTTCTTT. Translated, it gives CASGLGTGGTEAFF.

Only one count was recorded for this clone. This chain links TRBV15 with TRBJ2-1, with TRBD2 matching 11 bases. CDR1 LNHNV and CDR2 YYDKDF come from the germline V gene (reference sequence). The CDR3 extends over 16 amino acids. V shed 5 bases, J shed 5 bases, and the junction held 8 bases outside the gene matches. CDR3 residues: CATSGSGRAIDNEQFF. CDR3 nucleotides: TGTGCCACCAGCGGTAGCGGGAGGGCCATAGACAATGAGCAGTTCTTC.

The V and J genes are TRBV30 and TRBJ1-2; D uncertain. CDR3 length: 11 amino acids. The V end lost 4 bases, the J end lost 0 bases, and 3 bases lay between the germline ends. Germline V CDR1 and CDR2: GTSNPN, SVGIG (reference sequence). CDR3 sequence: CAWKPNYGYTF. For the CDR3, the DNA is TGTGCCTGGAAGCCTAACTATGGCTACACCTTC.

In its sample, this clone was seen once. The chain combines TRBV4-2 with TRBJ1-4; D ambiguous. The CDR3 consists of 15 residues. Germline V gives CDR1 LGHNA, CDR2 YNFKEQ. Trimming pared 1 base from V and 0 bases from J, leaving 6 bases between. The CDR3 is CASSQGVATNEKLFF. The CDR3 DNA sequence: TGTGCCAGCAGCCAAGGAGTTGCAACTAATGAAAAACTGTTTTTT.

This sequence joins TRBV7-2 and TRBJ1-1; D ambiguous. The CDR3 extends over 12 amino acids. V shed 1 base and J shed 10 bases, with 10 bases lying between them. Germline values: CDR1 SGHTA, CDR2 FQGNSA. The CDR3 sequence is CASSLVGSGAFF. The CDR3 DNA reads TGTGCCAGCAGCTTAGTCGGGTCGGGAGCTTTCTTT.

This clone has only one observation. This chain joins TRBV3-1 (or the pseudogene TRBV3-2) and TRBJ1-1, with TRBD1 matching over 8 bases. J was trimmed by 0 bases and V by 0 bases; bases with no gene match: 6. CDR3 length: 17 amino acids. Germline V CDR1 and CDR2: LGHDT, YNNKEL (reference sequence). In DNA, the CDR3 is TGTGCCAGCAGCCAAGATCGGACAGGGCAAATGAACACTGAAGCTTTCTTT. Translating it yields CASSQDRTGQMNTEAFF.

The genes are TRBV28 and TRBJ1-5; a weak D match, TRBD1 (5 bases). The CDR3 totals 14 residues. Germline-derived CDR1 and CDR2 are MDHEN and SYDVKM. The V end was cut by 6 bases, the J end by 1 base, with 10 bases between. DNA for the CDR3: TGTGCCAGCAGGCCCAACAGGAGCAATCAGCCCCAGCATTTT. It yields the protein CASRPNRSNQPQHF.

The gene calls are TRBV19 and TRBJ2-4; the match to TRBD1 covers 7 bases. Germline values: CDR1 LNHDA, CDR2 SQIVND (reference sequence). Germline trimming cut 6 bases from V and 1 base from J; bases unmatched to any gene: 3. This CDR3 is built from 14 residues. CDR3 in DNA: TGTGCCAGTAGGGAGGACAGGGCCAAAAACATTCAGTACTTC. As protein: CASREDRAKNIQYF.

The rearrangement uses TRBV12-3 or TRBV12-4 and TRBJ2-1; D may be TRBD1 (5 bases). CDR3 size: 13 residues. Trimming took off 8 bases at V and 1 base at J, with 9 bases between the two ends. CDR3 in amino acids: CASGKGSYNEQFF. CDR3 sequence (DNA): TGTGCCAGCGGCAAGGGGTCCTACAATGAGCAGTTCTTC.

The chain links TRBV3-1 (or the pseudogene TRBV3-2) to TRBJ2-7, with a possible D match to TRBD2 (5 bases). Germline CDR1 reads LGHDT; CDR2 reads YNNKEL (reference sequence). CDR3 length: 14 residues. The V gene lost 4 bases and the J gene lost 2 bases, with 12 bases spanning the gap. The CDR3 spells CASSREAAAYEQYF. The CDR3 region has the DNA TGTGCCAGCAGCCGAGAAGCGGCCGCCTACGAGCAGTACTTC.

This clone has only a few counts. The gene calls are TRBV29-1 and TRBJ1-1; 7 bases fit TRBD1. Germline CDR1 and CDR2: SQVTM and ANQGSEA. The CDR3 totals 13 residues. V shed 5 bases, J shed 5 bases, and the junction held 8 bases outside the gene matches. This CDR3 reads CSVSRDRGTEAFF. CDR3 DNA sequence: TGCAGCGTTTCGCGGGACAGAGGAACTGAAGCTTTCTTT.

CDR3 sequence reads: CSVRLAGGGQPQHF. Written as DNA, the CDR3 is TGCAGCGTCCGCCTGGCTGGGGGAGGACAGCCCCAGCATTTT. V usage is TRBV29-1 and J usage is TRBJ1-5; D possibly corresponds to TRBD1 (5 bases). Germline CDR1 reads SQVTM; CDR2 reads ANQGSEA. The length of the CDR3 is 14 residues. Trimming left V 6 bases short and J 7 bases short, with 19 bases between.

J is TRBJ1-4 and V is TRBV28; 9 positions agree with TRBD1. The germline V gene encodes CDR1 MDHEN and CDR2 SYDVKM. V gave up 5 bases and J gave up 7 bases; unmatched junction bases: 8. CDR3 length: 15 amino acids. The CDR3 coding sequence is TGTGCCAGCAGTCCGAACAGGGGGCGGGGTGAAAAACTGTTTTTT. This codes for CASSPNRGRGEKLFF. Full variable domain (missing parts from reference TRBV28 and TRBJ1-4): DVKVTQSSRYLVKRTGEKVFLECVQDMDHENMFWYRQDPGLGLRLIYFSYDVKMKEKGDIPEGYSVSREKKERFSLILESASTNQTSMYLCASSPNRGRGEKLFFGSGTQLSVL.

V gene TRBV12-5 combines with J gene TRBJ2-1; D unresolved. Trimming took 8 bases from V and 9 from J, leaving 17 bases between them. Germline V lookup: CDR1 LGHNT, CDR2 FRNRAP. This CDR3 is 13 amino acids long. CDR3 DNA: TGTGCTAGTCTAACCCCCCCGGCGGCTGAGCAGTTCTTC. Amino acid sequence: CASLTPPAAEQFF.

The V and J genes are TRBV2 and TRBJ1-4; D perhaps matches TRBD1 (5 bases). Looked up from germline, CDR1 is SNHLY and CDR2 is FYNNEI. CDR3 length: 13 residues. V gave up 6 bases and J gave up 10 bases, with 15 bases separating them. The CDR3 DNA follows: TGTGCCAGCAGGATCGGGGGTAGTGGAAAACTGTTTTTT. Amino acid sequence: CASRIGGSGKLFF.

The J gene is TRBJ2-3, the V gene TRBV9; 8 nucleotides agree with TRBD1. This CDR3 has 16 residues. With V trimmed by 4 bases and J by 5 bases, 12 bases remained unmatched. CDR1 SGDLS and CDR2 YYNGEE come from the germline V gene. CDR3 sequence (DNA): TGTGCCAGCAGCTCCTACCGGGCAGGGGGCAGAGATACGCAGTATTTT. It is translated as CASSSYRAGGRDTQYF. The variable domain in full, with the rest retrieved from reference TRBV9 and TRBJ2-3, is DSGVTQTPKHLITATGQRVTLRCSPRSGDLSVYWYQQSLDQGLQFLIQYYNGEERAKGNILERFSAQQFPDLHSELNLSSLELGDSALYFCASSSYRAGGRDTQYFGPGTRLTVL.

The rearrangement joins TRBV12-3 or TRBV12-4 to TRBJ2-5; D unclear. V was cut by 2 bases and J by 3 bases, with 7 bases left in between. The CDR3 sequence is 13 residues long. The CDR3 DNA sequence: TGTGCCAGCAGTTTATATGAGGAAGAGACCCAGTACTTC. Translation: CASSLYEEETQYF.

The chain has TRBV5-4 and TRBJ2-1; 8 nucleotides agree with TRBD2. Losses at the gene ends were 0 bases for V and 6 bases for J; bases not matched to a gene: 2. Germline values: CDR1 SGHNT, CDR2 YYREEE (reference sequence). The CDR3 spans 14 residues. CDR3 coding DNA: TGTGCCAGCAGCTTGGTCCTAGCGGGCAATGAGCAGTTCTTC. As protein: CASSLVLAGNEQFF.

The chain uses TRBV24-1 and TRBJ2-7; D gene uncertain. Trimming took 0 bases from V and 7 from J, leaving 6 bases between them. The CDR3 is 12 residues long. Germline assignment: CDR1 KGHDR and CDR2 SFDVKD. The CDR3 region is CATSDLQKEQYF. The CDR3 DNA follows: TGTGCCACCAGTGATTTGCAAAAAGAGCAGTACTTC.

The chain employs TRBV19 and TRBJ1-1; 8 nucleotides align to TRBD1. Germline CDR1 and CDR2: LNHDA and SQIVND (reference sequence). V lost 5 bases and J lost 3; bases outside the gene matches: 5. The CDR3 is 14 residues long. The CDR3 region has the DNA TGTGCCAGTAGTCCCCAGGGGGCCTACACTGAAGCTTTCTTT. Translation gives CASSPQGAYTEAFF. Looking up the rest from reference TRBV19 and TRBJ1-1 gives the full variable domain: DGGITQSPKYLFRKEGQNVTLSCEQNLNHDAMYWYRQDPGQGLRLIYYSQIVNDFQKGDIAEGYSVSREKKESFPLTVTSAQKNPTAFYLCASSPQGAYTEAFFGQGTRLTVV.

This sequence joins TRBV5-6 and TRBJ1-2; tentative D call: TRBD1 (6 bases). Germline loops: CDR1 SGHDT, CDR2 YYEEEE. Trimming removed 0 bases at V and 4 bases at J, with 13 bases between. This CDR3 contains 15 residues. CDR3 region: CASSLGETGRYGYTF. CDR3 coding DNA: TGTGCCAGCAGCTTGGGGGAGACAGGCCGCTATGGCTACACCTTC.

The chain links TRBV5-6 to TRBJ1-1, with 9 nucleotides matching TRBD1. With 0 bases clipped from V and 2 bases from J, the junction kept 5 bases outside the gene matches. The germline V gene encodes CDR1 SGHDT and CDR2 YYEEEE. The CDR3 has 16 residues. The CDR3 here is CASSLGTGGGNTEAFF. Here the CDR3 DNA reads TGTGCCAGCAGCTTGGGTACAGGGGGCGGCAACACTGAAGCTTTCTTT.

The chain combines TRBV29-1 with TRBJ1-1; a possible D gene is TRBD1 (5 bases). The CDR3 sequence is 13 residues long. V dropped 8 bases and J dropped 1 base, with 14 bases sitting between them. CDR1 is SQVTM and CDR2 is ANQGSEA in the germline V gene. As DNA, the CDR3 is TGCAGCTCACGGGGGTTCCGGAACACTGAAGCTTTCTTT. It translates to CSSRGFRNTEAFF.